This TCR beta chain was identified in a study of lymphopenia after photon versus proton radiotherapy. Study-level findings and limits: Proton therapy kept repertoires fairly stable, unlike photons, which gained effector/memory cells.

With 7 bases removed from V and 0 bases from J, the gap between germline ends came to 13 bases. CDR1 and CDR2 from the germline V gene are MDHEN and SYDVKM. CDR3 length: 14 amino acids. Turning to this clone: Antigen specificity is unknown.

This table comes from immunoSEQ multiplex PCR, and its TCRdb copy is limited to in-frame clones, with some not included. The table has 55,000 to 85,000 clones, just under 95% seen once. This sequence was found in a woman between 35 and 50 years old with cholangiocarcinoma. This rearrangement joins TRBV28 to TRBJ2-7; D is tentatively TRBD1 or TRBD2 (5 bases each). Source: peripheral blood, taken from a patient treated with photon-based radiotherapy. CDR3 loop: CASTQWGSSYEQYF. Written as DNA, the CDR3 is TGTGCCAGCACTCAATGGGGGAGCTCCTACGAGCAGTACTTC.